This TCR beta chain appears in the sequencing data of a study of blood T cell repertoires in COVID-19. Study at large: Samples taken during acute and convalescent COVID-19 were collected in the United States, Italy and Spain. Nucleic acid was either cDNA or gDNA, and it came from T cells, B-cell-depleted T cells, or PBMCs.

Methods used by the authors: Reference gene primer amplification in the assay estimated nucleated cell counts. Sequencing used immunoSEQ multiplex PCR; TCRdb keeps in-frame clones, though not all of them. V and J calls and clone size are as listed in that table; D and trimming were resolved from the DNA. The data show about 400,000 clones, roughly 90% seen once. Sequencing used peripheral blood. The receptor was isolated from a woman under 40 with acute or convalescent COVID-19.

The CDR3 sequence: CASSLSVSGAGGRGDTQYF. As DNA, the CDR3 is TGCGCCAGCAGCTTATCTGTTTCGGGAGCGGGGGGCCGGGGAGATACGCAGTATTTT. The rearrangement joins TRBV5-1 to TRBJ2-3, with 9 nucleotides matching TRBD2. V dropped 2 bases and J dropped 5; count of bases not matched to a gene: 18. The CDR3 consists of 19 residues. Germline loops: CDR1 SGHRS, CDR2 YFSETQ.